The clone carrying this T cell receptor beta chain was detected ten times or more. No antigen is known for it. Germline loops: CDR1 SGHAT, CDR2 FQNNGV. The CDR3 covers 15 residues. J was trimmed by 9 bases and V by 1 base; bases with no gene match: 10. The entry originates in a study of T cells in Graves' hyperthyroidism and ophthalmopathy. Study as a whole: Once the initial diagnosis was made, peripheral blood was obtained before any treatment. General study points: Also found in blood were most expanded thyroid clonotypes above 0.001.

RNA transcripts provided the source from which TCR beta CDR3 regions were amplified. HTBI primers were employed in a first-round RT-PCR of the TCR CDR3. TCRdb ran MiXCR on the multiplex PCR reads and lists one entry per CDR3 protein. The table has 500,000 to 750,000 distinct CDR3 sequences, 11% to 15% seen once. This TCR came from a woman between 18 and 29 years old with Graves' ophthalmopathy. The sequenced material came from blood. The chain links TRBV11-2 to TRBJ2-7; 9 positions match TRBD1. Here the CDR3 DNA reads TGTGCCAGCAGCTTAGGAGGGACAGGGCGGCTCGGGCAGTACTTC. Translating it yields CASSLGGTGRLGQYF.